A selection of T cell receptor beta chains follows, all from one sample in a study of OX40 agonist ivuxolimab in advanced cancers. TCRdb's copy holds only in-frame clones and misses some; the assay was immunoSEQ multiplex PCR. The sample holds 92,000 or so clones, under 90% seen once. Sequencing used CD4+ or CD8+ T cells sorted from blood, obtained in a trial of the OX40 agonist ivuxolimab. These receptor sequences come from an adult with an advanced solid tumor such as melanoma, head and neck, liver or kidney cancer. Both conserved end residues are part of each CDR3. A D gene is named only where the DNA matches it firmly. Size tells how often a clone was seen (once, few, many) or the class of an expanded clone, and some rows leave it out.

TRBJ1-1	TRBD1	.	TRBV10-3	CAISVGTVNTEAFF	TGTGCCATCAGTGTAGGGACAGTGAACACTGAAGCTTTCTTT
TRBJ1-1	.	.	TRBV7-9	CASSLQGQFLDTAFF	TGTGCCAGCAGCTTGCAAGGACAGTTTCTTGATACAGCTTTCTTT
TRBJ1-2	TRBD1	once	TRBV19	CASSGQGQVDGYTF	TGTGCCAGTAGCGGACAGGGTCAGGTTGATGGCTACACCTTC
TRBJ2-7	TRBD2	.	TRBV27	CASSLSGGFDEQYF	TGTGCCAGCAGCCTCTCCGGGGGGTTCGACGAGCAGTACTTC
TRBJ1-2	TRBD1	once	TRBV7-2	CASSLGPTGDRGYTF	TGTGCCAGCAGCTTAGGCCCGACAGGGGATAGGGGCTACACCTTC
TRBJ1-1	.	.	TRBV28	CASSPSPNTEAFF	TGTGCCAGCAGTCCTTCACCTAACACTGAAGCTTTCTTT
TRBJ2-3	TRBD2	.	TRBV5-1	CASSPTSGGGHTQYF	TGCGCCAGCAGTCCCACTAGCGGGGGGGGTCATACGCAGTATTTT
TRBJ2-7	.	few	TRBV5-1	CASSFSGGPNESYEQYF	TGCGCCAGCAGCTTCTCCGGGGGACCTAACGAGTCCTACGAGCAGTACTTC
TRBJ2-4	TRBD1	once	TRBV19	CASSPGTVQNIQYF	TGTGCCAGTAGTCCGGGGACAGTTCAAAACATTCAGTACTTC
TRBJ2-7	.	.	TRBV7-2	CASSPRSSYEQYF	TGTGCCAGCTCCCCTAGGAGCTCCTACGAGCAGTACTTC
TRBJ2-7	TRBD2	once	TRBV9	CASNLGTSGSYEQYF	TGTGCCAGCAACCTAGGGACTAGCGGTTCCTACGAGCAGTACTTC
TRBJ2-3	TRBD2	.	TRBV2	CASKPGTSGSWRTDTQYF	TGTGCCAGCAAGCCCGGGACTAGCGGTTCTTGGCGCACAGATACGCAGTATTTT
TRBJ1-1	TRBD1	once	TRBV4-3	CASSRDRGDEAFF	TGCGCCAGCAGCCGGGACAGGGGGGATGAAGCTTTCTTT
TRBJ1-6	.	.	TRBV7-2	CASSQLPGWGSPLHF	TGTGCCAGCAGCCAACTACCCGGTTGGGGTTCACCCCTCCACTTT
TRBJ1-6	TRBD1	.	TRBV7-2	CASSPRDRNNSPLHF	TGTGCCAGCAGCCCCCGGGACAGAAATAATTCACCCCTCCACTTT
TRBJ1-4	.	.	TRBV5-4	CASSPESTNEKLFF	TGTGCCAGCAGCCCGGAGTCAACTAATGAAAAACTGTTTTTT
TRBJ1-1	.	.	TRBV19	CASSIPGVGTEAFF	TGTGCCAGTAGTATCCCAGGGGTGGGGACTGAAGCTTTCTTT
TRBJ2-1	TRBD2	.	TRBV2	CASRKGTSGRDEQFF	TGTGCCAGCAGGAAAGGGACTAGCGGGCGCGATGAGCAGTTCTTC
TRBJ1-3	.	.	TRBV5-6	CASSSTGAPGNTIYF	TGTGCCAGCAGCTCGACTGGAGCCCCTGGAAACACCATATATTTT
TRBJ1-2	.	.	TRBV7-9	CASSLALGLGKNVYGYTF	TGTGCCAGCAGCTTAGCGCTGGGACTGGGTAAGAACGTCTATGGCTACACCTTC
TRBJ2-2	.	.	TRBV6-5	CASSYSEESNTGELFF	TGTGCCAGCAGTTACTCGGAGGAGTCGAACACCGGGGAGCTGTTTTTT
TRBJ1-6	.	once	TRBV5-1	CASSLGGDGNSPLHF	TGCGCCAGCAGCTTGGGGGGGGATGGCAATTCACCCCTCCACTTT
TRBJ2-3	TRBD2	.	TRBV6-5	CASSEGRGADTQYF	TGTGCCAGCAGTGAAGGGCGGGGGGCAGATACGCAGTATTTT
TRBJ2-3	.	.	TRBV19	CASSGEWRRDTQYF	TGTGCCAGTAGTGGAGAATGGCGTCGGGATACGCAGTATTTT
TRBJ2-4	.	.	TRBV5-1	CASSLEANTKNIQYF	TGCGCCAGCAGCTTGGAAGCGAATACCAAAAACATTCAGTACTTC
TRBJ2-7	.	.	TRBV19	CASSISEGSYEQYF	TGTGCCAGTAGTATATCAGAGGGGTCCTACGAGCAGTACTTC
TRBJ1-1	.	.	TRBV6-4	CASTPVTAPTMNTEAFF	TGTGCCAGCACCCCGGTGACAGCTCCGACGATGAACACTGAAGCTTTCTTT
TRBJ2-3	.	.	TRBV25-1	CASRTTDTQYF	TGTGCCAGCAGGACGACAGATACGCAGTATTTT
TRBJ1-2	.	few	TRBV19	CASSISLNYGYTF	TGTGCCAGTAGTATAAGTCTTAACTATGGCTACACCTTC
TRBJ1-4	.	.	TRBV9	CASSRRDGANEKLFF	TGTGCCAGCAGCCGCAGGGACGGGGCGAATGAAAAACTGTTTTTT
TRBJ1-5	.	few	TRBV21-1	CASSNLGSPSGPQHF	TGTGCCAGCAGCAATCTGGGGTCTCCTTCGGGGCCCCAGCATTTT
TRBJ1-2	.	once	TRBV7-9	CASSLDTGSAGYTF	TGTGCCAGCAGCTTAGACACAGGGTCGGCTGGCTACACCTTC
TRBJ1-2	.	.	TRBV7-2	CASLGGPNGYTF	TGTGCCAGCCTTGGGGGGCCAAATGGCTACACCTTC